These T cell receptor beta chains were read from a single sample in a study of blood T cell repertoires in COVID-19. The table came from immunoSEQ multiplex PCR; TCRdb's copy has only in-frame clones and leaves some out. The sample contains around 200,000 clones, over 75% of which appear only once. Sequenced material: peripheral blood. Receptors were obtained from a man between 60 and 75 years old with acute or convalescent COVID-19. Each CDR3 is given with its conserved first and last residue. D genes are given only for firm matches. A clone size is listed for some rows: how often the clone was seen (once, few, many), or a class if it is expanded.

size	J	D	V	CDR3	DNA
few	TRBJ1-2	-	TRBV28	CASSRTEFDGYTF	TGTGCCAGCAGCCGGACAGAATTCGATGGCTACACCTTC
-	TRBJ1-5	-	TRBV19	CASSIPQGSQPQHF	TGTGCCAGTAGTATCCCCCAGGGTAGTCAGCCCCAGCATTTT
-	TRBJ2-7	TRBD1	TRBV5-8	CASSPDTDRASYEQYF	TGTGCCAGCAGCCCAGACACCGACAGGGCTTCCTACGAGCAGTACTTC
-	TRBJ1-5	-	TRBV6-5	CASSSLQAYQPQHF	TGTGCCAGCAGTAGTTTACAGGCGTATCAGCCCCAGCATTTT
-	TRBJ2-2	-	TRBV28	CASSEGGELFF	TGTGCCAGCAGTGAGGGCGGGGAGCTGTTTTTT
-	TRBJ2-5	TRBD1	TRBV28	CASGFRASRDRPKGTQYF	TGTGCCAGCGGCTTTAGGGCCTCACGGGACAGGCCCAAGGGGACCCAGTACTTC
-	TRBJ2-3	TRBD1	TRBV27	CASSLRQGAADTQYF	TGTGCCAGCAGTTTACGACAGGGGGCCGCAGATACGCAGTATTTT
-	TRBJ1-2	TRBD1	TRBV15	CATSRGAGTDGGYTF	TGTGCCACCAGCAGAGGGGCCGGGACAGATGGGGGCTACACCTTC
-	TRBJ2-2	-	TRBV28	CASSPYTGELFF	TGTGCCAGCAGCCCATACACCGGGGAGCTGTTTTTT
-	TRBJ1-3	-	TRBV10-3	CAISESWASVGNTIYF	TGTGCCATCAGTGAGTCGTGGGCCTCTGTGGGAAACACCATATATTTT
-	TRBJ2-7	-	TRBV5-5	CASSRRTGTAYEQYF	TGTGCCAGCAGCAGAAGGACGGGAACAGCCTACGAGCAGTACTTC
once	TRBJ2-6	-	TRBV13	CASSLQVAGANVLTF	TGTGCCAGCAGCCTACAGGTGGCCGGGGCCAACGTCCTGACTTTC
-	TRBJ2-3	TRBD2	TRBV7-3	CASSPTPPPGGTQYF	TGTGCCAGCAGTCCAACCCCTCCTCCGGGGGGAACGCAGTATTTT
-	TRBJ2-5	TRBD1	TRBV20-1	CSASNRGKTQYF	TGCAGTGCTAGTAACAGGGGAAAGACCCAGTACTTC
-	TRBJ1-3	TRBD1	TRBV7-9	CASSPGGRRNTIYF	TGTGCCAGCAGCCCAGGGGGCAGGAGAAACACCATATATTTT
few	TRBJ2-7	-	TRBV6-5	CASSRTYEQYF	TGTGCCAGCAGCAGAACCTACGAGCAGTACTTC
-	TRBJ1-1	-	TRBV12-3/TRBV12-4	CASSSSGGGLAFF	TGTGCCAGCAGTTCCTCCGGCGGCGGGCTTGCTTTCTTT
-	TRBJ2-1	TRBD1	TRBV7-9	CAMRQGTYNEQFF	TGTGCCATGCGACAGGGGACCTACAATGAGCAGTTCTTC
-	TRBJ2-5	-	TRBV7-9	CASSLWVGEETQYF	TGTGCCAGCAGCTTATGGGTAGGGGAAGAGACCCAGTACTTC
-	TRBJ2-7	TRBD2	TRBV7-9	CASKPGLADEQYF	TGTGCCAGCAAACCGGGACTAGCCGACGAGCAGTACTTC
-	TRBJ2-6	TRBD1	TRBV28	CASSRDRAGANVLTF	TGTGCCAGCAGCCGTGACAGGGCTGGGGCCAACGTCCTGACTTTC
-	TRBJ2-1	TRBD2	TRBV9	CASSGLSGRYSEQFF	TGTGCCAGCAGCGGGCTTAGCGGGAGGTATAGTGAGCAGTTCTTC
-	TRBJ2-7	TRBD1	TRBV7-6	CASSFAGTGVDEQYF	TGTGCCAGCAGCTTTGCCGGGACAGGGGTCGACGAGCAGTACTTC
-	TRBJ2-5	-	TRBV21-1	CASRGTGAETQYF	TGTGCCAGCAGAGGGACAGGGGCGGAGACCCAGTACTTC
-	TRBJ2-7	TRBD1	TRBV27	CASSWRRGYEQYF	TGTGCCAGCAGTTGGCGCAGGGGGTACGAGCAGTACTTC
-	TRBJ2-2	-	TRBV19	CASRSSGPGTGELFF	TGTGCCAGTAGGAGTAGCGGTCCGGGGACCGGGGAGCTGTTTTTT
-	TRBJ1-6	-	TRBV27	CASSLWSSYNSPLHF	TGTGCCAGCAGTTTATGGAGCTCCTATAATTCACCCCTCCACTTT
-	TRBJ1-1	-	TRBV4-1	CASTAGAGWDTEAFF	TGCGCCAGCACCGCGGGGGCGGGGTGGGACACTGAAGCTTTCTTT
-	TRBJ2-5	-	TRBV12-5	CASGPRVETQYF	TGTGCTAGTGGGCCCCGGGTGGAGACCCAGTACTTC
-	TRBJ2-1	TRBD2	TRBV5-1	CASSLASGRDNEQFF	TGCGCCAGCAGCTTGGCTAGCGGGAGGGACAATGAGCAGTTCTTC
-	TRBJ2-1	TRBD2	TRBV11-1	CASSLAGATSGRGNEQFF	TGTGCCAGCAGCTTAGCGGGGGCCACTAGCGGGAGGGGCAATGAGCAGTTCTTC
-	TRBJ1-5	-	TRBV6-5	CASRKEDSFGPQHF	TGTGCCAGCAGGAAAGAGGACAGTTTCGGGCCCCAGCATTTT
-	TRBJ2-2	-	TRBV25-1	CASSEFGTLTGELFF	TGTGCCAGCAGTGAATTCGGGACTTTAACCGGGGAGCTGTTTTTT
-	TRBJ1-1	-	TRBV3-1/TRBV3-2	CASSQGGTVSFF	TGTGCCAGCAGCCAAGGAGGGACTGTATCTTTCTTT
-	TRBJ2-1	-	TRBV20-1	CSASVAARYNEQFF	TGCAGTGCTAGTGTCGCGGCACGATACAATGAGCAGTTCTTC
-	TRBJ2-7	-	TRBV5-6	CASSLASRTPYEQYF	TGTGCCAGCAGCTTGGCGTCCCGGACTCCATACGAGCAGTACTTC
-	TRBJ2-6	TRBD1	TRBV24-1	CATSERQGNHAGANVLTF	TGTGCCACCAGTGAGCGACAGGGAAACCATGCTGGGGCCAACGTCCTGACTTTC
-	TRBJ2-7	-	TRBV5-8	CASRTTGVHEQYF	TGTGCCAGCAGGACGACAGGTGTCCACGAGCAGTACTTC
-	TRBJ2-1	-	TRBV12-5	CASGMGLSNEQFF	TGTGCTAGTGGAATGGGACTCTCCAATGAGCAGTTCTTC
-	TRBJ1-1	-	TRBV27	CASRTTGFNTEAFF	TGTGCCAGCAGAACGACAGGCTTTAACACTGAAGCTTTCTTT
-	TRBJ2-4	-	TRBV6-2/TRBV6-3	CASSYSEVLAKNIQYF	TGTGCCAGCAGTTACTCGGAGGTACTAGCCAAAAACATTCAGTACTTC